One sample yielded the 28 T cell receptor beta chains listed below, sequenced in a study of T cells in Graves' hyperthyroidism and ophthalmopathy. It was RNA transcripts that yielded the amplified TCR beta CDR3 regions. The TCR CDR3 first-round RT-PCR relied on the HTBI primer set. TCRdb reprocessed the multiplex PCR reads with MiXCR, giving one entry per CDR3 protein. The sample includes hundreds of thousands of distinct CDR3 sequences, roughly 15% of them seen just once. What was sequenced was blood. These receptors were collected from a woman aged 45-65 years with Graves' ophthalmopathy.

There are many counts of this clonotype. The CDR3 reads CASSSTDRDQETQYF. CDR3 nucleotide sequence: TGTGCCAGCAGTTCAACAGACAGGGATCAGGAGACCCAGTACTTC. The V call is TRBV28, the J call TRBJ2-5; 7 bases are a match to TRBD1. The germline V gene has CDR1 MDHEN and CDR2 SYDVKM. The V segment lost 4 bases and the J segment 5 bases; nucleotides outside the gene matches: 10. The CDR3 extends over 15 amino acids. The full variable domain, completed using reference TRBV28 and TRBJ2-5, is DVKVTQSSRYLVKRTGEKVFLECVQDMDHENMFWYRQDPGLGLRLIYFSYDVKMKEKGDIPEGYSVSREKKERFSLILESASTNQTSMYLCASSSTDRDQETQYFGPGTRLLVL.

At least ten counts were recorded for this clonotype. The CDR3 DNA reads TGTGCCAGCAGTCCCCGGACAGGCTACACCGGGGAGCTGTTTTTT. It is translated as CASSPRTGYTGELFF. The V call is TRBV28, the J call TRBJ2-2; the match to TRBD1 covers 7 bases. With V trimmed by 5 bases and J by 3 bases, 6 bases remained unmatched. CDR1 is MDHEN, CDR2 SYDVKM, per germline. The CDR3 sequence is 15 residues long.

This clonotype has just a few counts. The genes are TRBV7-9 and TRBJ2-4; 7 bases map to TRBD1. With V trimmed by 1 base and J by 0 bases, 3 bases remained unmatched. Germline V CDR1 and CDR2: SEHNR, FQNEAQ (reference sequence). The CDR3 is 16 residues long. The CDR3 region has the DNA TGTGCCAGCAGCTTAGTAGGGGGCGAAGCCAAAAACATTCAGTACTTC. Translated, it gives CASSLVGGEAKNIQYF. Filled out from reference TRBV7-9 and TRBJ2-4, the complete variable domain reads DTGVSQNPRHKITKRGQNVTFRCDPISEHNRLYWYRQTLGQGPEFLTYFQNEAQLEKSRLLSDRFSAERPKGSFSTLEIQRTEQGDSAMYLCASSLVGGEAKNIQYFGAGTRLSVL.

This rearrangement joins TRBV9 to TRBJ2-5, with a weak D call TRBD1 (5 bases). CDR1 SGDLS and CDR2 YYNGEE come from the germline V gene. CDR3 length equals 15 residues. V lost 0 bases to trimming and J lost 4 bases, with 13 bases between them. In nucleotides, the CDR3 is TGTGCCAGCAGCGTAGGGGCAGGGCAGCCAGAGACCCAGTACTTC. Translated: CASSVGAGQPETQYF.

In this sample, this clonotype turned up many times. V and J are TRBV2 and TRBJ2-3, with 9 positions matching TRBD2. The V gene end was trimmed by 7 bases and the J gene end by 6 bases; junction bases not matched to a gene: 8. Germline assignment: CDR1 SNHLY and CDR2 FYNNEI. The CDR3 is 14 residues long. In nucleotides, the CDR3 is TGTGCCAGCAAGGAAGCGGGAGGCCGCGATACGCAGTATTTT. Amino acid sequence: CASKEAGGRDTQYF.

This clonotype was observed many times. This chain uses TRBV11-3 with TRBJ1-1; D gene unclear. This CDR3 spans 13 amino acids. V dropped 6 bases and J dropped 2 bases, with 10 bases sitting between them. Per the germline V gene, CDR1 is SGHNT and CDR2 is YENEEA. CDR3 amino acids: CASSPTFNTEAFF. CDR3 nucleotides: TGTGCCAGCAGTCCCACATTTAACACTGAAGCTTTCTTT.

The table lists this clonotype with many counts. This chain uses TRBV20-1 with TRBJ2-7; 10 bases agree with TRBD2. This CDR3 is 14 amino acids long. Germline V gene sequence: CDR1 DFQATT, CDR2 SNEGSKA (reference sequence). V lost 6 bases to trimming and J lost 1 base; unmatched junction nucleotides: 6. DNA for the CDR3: TGCAGTGCCCTTCGGACTAGCGGTTCCTACGAGCAGTACTTC. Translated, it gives CSALRTSGSYEQYF.

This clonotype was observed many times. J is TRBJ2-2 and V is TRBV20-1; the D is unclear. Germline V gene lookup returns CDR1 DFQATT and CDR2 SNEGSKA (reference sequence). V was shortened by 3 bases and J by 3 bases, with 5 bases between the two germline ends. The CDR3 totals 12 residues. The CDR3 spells CSASMDTGELFF. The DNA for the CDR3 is TGCAGTGCTAGTATGGACACCGGGGAGCTGTTTTTT.

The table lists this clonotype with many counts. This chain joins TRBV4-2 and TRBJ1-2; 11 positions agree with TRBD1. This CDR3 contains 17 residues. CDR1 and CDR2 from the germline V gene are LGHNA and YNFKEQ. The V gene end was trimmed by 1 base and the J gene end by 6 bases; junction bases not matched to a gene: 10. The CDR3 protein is CASSQVGLGQGAHGYTF. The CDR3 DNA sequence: TGTGCCAGCAGCCAAGTTGGGCTCGGACAGGGGGCGCATGGCTACACCTTC.

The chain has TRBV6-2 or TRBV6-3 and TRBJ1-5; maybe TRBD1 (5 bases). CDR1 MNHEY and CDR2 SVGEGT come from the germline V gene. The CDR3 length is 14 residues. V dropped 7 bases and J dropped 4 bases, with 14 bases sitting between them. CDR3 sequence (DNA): TGTGCCAGCATGGGGCGCGAAGAAAATCAGCCCCAGCATTTT. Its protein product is CASMGREENQPQHF.

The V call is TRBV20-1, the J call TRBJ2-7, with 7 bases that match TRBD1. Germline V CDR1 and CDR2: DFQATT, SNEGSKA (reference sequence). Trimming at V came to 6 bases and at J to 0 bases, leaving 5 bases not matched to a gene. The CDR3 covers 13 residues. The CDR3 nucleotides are TGCAGTGCGACCGGGACAGACTCCTACGAGCAGTACTTC. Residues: CSATGTDSYEQYF.

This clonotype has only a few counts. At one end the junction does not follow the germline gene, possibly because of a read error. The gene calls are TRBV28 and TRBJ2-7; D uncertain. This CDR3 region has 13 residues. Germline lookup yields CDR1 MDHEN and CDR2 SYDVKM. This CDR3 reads CAGSLLAAYEQYF. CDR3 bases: TGTGCCGGCAGTTTACTTGCAGCCTACGAGCAGTACTTC.

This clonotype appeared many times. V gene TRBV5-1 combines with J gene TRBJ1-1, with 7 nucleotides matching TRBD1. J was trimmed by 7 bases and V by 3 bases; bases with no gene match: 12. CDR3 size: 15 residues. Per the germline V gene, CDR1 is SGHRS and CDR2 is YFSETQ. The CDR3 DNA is TGCGCCAGCAGCTCCCGACAGGGCACTCCTGTTGAAGCTTTCTTT. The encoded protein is CASSSRQGTPVEAFF.

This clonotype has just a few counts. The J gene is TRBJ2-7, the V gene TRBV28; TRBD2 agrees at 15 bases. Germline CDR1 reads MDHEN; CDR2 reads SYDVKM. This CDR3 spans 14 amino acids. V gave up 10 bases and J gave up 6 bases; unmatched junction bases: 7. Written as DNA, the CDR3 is TGTGCCATTAGGACTAGCGGGAGGGCCGGCGAGCAGTACTTC. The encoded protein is CAIRTSGRAGEQYF.

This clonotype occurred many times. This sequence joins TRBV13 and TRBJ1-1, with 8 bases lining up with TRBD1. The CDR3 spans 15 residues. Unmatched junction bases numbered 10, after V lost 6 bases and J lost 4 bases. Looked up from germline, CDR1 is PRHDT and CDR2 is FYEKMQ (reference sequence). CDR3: CASSLGRGLATEAFF. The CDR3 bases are TGTGCCAGCAGTCTTGGCAGGGGGCTGGCCACTGAAGCTTTCTTT. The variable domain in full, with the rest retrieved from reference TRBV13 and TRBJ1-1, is AAGVIQSPRHLIKEKRETATLKCYPIPRHDTVYWYQQGPGQDPQFLISFYEKMQSDKGSIPDRFSAQQFSDYHSELNMSSLELGDSALYFCASSLGRGLATEAFFGQGTRLTVV.

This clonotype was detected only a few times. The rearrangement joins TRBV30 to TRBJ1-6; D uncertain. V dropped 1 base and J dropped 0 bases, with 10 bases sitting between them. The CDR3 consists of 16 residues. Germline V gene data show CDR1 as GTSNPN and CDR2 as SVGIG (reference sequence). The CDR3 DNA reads TGTGCCTGGAGTGCCGCTATGACCTCCTATAATTCACCCCTCCACTTT. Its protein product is CAWSAAMTSYNSPLHF.

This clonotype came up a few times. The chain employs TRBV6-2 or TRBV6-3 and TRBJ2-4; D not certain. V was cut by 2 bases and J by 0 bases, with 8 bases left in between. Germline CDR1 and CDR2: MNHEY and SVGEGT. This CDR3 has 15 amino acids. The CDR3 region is CASSYATVAKNIQYF. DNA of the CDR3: TGTGCCAGCAGTTACGCCACGGTAGCCAAAAACATTCAGTACTTC.

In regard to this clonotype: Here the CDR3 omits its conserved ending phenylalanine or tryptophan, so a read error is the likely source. The CDR3 nucleotides are TGTGCCAGTAGTAAACCTAGCGGGAGACTCATGAATGAGCAGTTCTCC. It encodes CASSKPSGRLMNEQFS. This chain joins TRBV19 and TRBJ2-1, with 10 positions matching TRBD2. The CDR3 extends over 16 amino acids. Looked up from germline, CDR1 is LNHDA and CDR2 is SQIVND (reference sequence). Trimming at V came to 4 bases and at J to 7 bases, leaving 10 bases not matched to a gene.

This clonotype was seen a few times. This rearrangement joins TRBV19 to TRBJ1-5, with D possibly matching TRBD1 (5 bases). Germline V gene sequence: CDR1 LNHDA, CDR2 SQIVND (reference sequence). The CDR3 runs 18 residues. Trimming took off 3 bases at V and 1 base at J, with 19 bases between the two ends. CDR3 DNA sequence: TGTGCCAGTAGTATGCATTTGGGGCAGGGAGGAAGCAATCAGCCCCAGCATTTT. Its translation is CASSMHLGQGGSNQPQHF.

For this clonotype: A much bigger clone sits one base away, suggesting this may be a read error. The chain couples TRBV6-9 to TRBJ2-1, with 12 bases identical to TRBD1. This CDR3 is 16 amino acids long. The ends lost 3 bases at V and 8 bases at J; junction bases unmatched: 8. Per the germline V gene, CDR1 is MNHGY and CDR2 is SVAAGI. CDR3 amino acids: CASSYVGQGAKDEQFF. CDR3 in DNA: TGTGCCAGCAGTTACGTGGGACAGGGGGCGAAGGATGAGCAGTTCTTC.

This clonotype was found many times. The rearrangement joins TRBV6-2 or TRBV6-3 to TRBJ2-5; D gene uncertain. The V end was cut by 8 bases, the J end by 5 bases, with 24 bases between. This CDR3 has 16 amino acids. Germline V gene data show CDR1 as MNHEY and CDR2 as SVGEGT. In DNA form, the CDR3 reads TGTGCCAGCCGATCAGGCCAGTCACGATTCTTGGAGACCCAGTACTTC. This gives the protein CASRSGQSRFLETQYF.

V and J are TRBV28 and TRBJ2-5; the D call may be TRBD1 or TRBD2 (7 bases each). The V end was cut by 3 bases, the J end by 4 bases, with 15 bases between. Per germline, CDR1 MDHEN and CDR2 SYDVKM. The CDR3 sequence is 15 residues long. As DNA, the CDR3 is TGTGCCAGCAGTTTCCCCAGGGGGGGGGGAGAGACCCAGTACTTC. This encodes CASSFPRGGGETQYF.

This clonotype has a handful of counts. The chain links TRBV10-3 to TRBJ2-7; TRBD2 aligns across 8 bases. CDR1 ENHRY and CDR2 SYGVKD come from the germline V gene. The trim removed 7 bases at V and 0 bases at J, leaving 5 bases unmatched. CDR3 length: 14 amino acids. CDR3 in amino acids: CAITGGVSSYEQYF. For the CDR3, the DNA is TGTGCCATCACGGGGGGGGTAAGCTCCTACGAGCAGTACTTC.

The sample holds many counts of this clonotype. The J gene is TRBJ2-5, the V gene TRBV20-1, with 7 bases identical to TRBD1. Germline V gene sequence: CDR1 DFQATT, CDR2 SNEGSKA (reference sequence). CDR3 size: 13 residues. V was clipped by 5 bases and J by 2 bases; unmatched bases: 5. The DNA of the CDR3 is TGCAGTGCTTTACAGGGGAGTCAAGAGACCCAGTACTTC. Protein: CSALQGSQETQYF.

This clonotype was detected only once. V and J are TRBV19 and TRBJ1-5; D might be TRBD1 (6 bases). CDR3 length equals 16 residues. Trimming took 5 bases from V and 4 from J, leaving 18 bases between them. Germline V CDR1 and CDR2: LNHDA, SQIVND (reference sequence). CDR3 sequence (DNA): TGTGCCAGTAGTCTAACAGGGCTAAGCGGGAATCAGCCCCAGCATTTT. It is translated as CASSLTGLSGNQPQHF.

The CDR3 protein is CAINWGSVSGDQETQYF. Here the CDR3 DNA reads TGTGCCATCAATTGGGGGTCTGTAAGCGGGGATCAAGAGACCCAGTACTTC. V gene TRBV10-3 combines with J gene TRBJ2-5; 7 nucleotides align to TRBD2. Trimming removed 7 bases from V and 2 bases from J; junction bases left unmatched: 16. There are 17 residues in the CDR3. Germline CDR1 and CDR2: ENHRY and SYGVKD.

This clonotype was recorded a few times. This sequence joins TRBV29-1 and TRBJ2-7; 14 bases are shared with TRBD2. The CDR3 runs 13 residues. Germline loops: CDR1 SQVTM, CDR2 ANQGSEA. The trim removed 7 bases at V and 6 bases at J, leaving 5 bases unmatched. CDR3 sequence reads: CSAGTSGSFEQYF. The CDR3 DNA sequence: TGCAGCGCGGGGACTAGCGGGAGTTTCGAGCAGTACTTC.

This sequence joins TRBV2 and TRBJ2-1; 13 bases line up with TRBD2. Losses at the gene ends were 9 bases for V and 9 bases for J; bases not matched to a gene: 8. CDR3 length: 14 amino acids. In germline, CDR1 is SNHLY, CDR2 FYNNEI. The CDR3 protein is CARGLAGESGEQFF. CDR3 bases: TGTGCCAGAGGACTAGCGGGAGAATCCGGTGAGCAGTTCTTC.